This T cell receptor (beta chain) was sequenced for a study of T-cell memory formation after mild COVID-19. Whole-study context: The study found TCR clusters largely donor specific.

TCR alpha and TCR beta cDNA libraries carrying sample barcodes and UMIs were produced by 5'RACE using constant-segment primers. TCRdb re-called the 5' RACE reads with MiXCR, one entry per CDR3 protein. In the table there are around 370,000 distinct CDR3 sequences, roughly 20% of which are singletons. In regard to this clonotype: Its antigen is undetermined.

Trimming cost V 5 bases and J 0 bases, with 14 bases left between them. The CDR3 extends over 17 amino acids. Study-level results: Contracting clones, day 15 to 85, had balanced CD4/CD8, and later expanders favored CD4+. In pre-infection memory, a portion of responding clones appeared, which suggested that cross-reactive memory joined.

The sequenced sample was PBMCs or a T cell subset sorted from them (not recorded which). The clonotype comes from an adult woman who had mild COVID-19 (a few samples of this study predate the infection). Cell type and time point are not known. The chain links TRBV12-3 or TRBV12-4 to TRBJ2-6; D is perhaps TRBD2 (6 bases). CDR3 bases: TGTGCCAGCAGTAGCGCCGCGGGAAACTCTGGGGCCAACGTCCTGACTTTC. It translates to CASSSAAGNSGANVLTF.